The subject of this entry is one TCR beta chain. What it binds is unknown. CD8+ and CD4+ T cells circulating in blood were sequenced for TCR beta. TEMRA cells were FACS-enriched, with CD8+ and CD4+ T cells isolated negatively. V shed 4 bases and J shed 3 bases, with 7 bases lying between them. CDR3 length: 13 amino acids. Looked up from germline, CDR1 is MNHEY and CDR2 is SMNVEV (reference sequence). This specimen belongs to a study of CD8 T cells in Susac syndrome. Broader study findings: Regarding the TCR sequencing and HLA analysis, the study admitted that a relatively small number of individuals were involved.

Reverse transcription of about 0.45 to 1 ug RNA was performed with random hexamers. Across 54 Vbeta and 13 Jbeta, immunoSEQ multiplex PCR amplified TCR beta CDR3. TCRdb ran MiXCR on the immunoSEQ multiplex PCR reads and lists one entry per CDR3 protein. Among more than 200,000 distinct CDR3 sequences, around nine tenths were seen once, and the ten largest hold about 0.13%. This rearrangement joins TRBV27 to TRBJ1-5, with D possibly TRBD1 on 5 matching bases. The source of this sequence is a human donor with multiple sclerosis. The sequenced sample consisted of CD8+ T cells from PBMCs. CDR3 coding DNA: TGTGCCAGCAGTTGGGACGTCAATCAGCCCCAGCATTTT. Translation: CASSWDVNQPQHF.